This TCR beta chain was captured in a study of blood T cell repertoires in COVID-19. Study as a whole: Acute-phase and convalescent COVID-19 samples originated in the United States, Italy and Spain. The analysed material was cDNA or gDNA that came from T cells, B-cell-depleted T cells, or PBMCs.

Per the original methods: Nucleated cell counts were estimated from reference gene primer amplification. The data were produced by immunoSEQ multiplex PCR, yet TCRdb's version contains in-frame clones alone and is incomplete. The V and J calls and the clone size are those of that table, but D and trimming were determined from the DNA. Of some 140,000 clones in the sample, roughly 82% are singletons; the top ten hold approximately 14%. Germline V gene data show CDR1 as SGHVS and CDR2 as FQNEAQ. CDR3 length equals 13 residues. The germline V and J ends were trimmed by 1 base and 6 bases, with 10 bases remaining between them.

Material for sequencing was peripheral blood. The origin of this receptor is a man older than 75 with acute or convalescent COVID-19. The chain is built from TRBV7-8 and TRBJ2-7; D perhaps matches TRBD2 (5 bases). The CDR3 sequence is CASSLGLSREQYF. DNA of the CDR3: TGTGCCAGCAGCTTAGGACTATCTCGCGAGCAGTACTTC. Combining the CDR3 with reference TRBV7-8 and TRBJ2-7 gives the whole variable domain GAGVSQSPRYKVAKRGQDVALRCDPISGHVSLFWYQQALGQGPEFLTYFQNEAQLDKSGLPSDRFFAERPEGSVSTLKIQRTQQEDSAVYLCASSLGLSREQYFGPGTRLTVT.